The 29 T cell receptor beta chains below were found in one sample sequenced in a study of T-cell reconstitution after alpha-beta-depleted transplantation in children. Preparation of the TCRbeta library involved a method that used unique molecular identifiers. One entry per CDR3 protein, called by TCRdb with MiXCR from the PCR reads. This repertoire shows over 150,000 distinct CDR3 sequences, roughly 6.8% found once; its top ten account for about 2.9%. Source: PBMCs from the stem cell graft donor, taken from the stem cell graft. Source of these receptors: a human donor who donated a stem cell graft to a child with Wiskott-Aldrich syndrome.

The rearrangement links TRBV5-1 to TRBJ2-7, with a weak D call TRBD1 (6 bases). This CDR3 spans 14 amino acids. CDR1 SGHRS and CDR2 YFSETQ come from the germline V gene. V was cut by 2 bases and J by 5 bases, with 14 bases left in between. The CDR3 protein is CASSLSTRGHEQYF. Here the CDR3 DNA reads TGCGCCAGCAGCTTATCGACCAGGGGTCACGAGCAGTACTTC.

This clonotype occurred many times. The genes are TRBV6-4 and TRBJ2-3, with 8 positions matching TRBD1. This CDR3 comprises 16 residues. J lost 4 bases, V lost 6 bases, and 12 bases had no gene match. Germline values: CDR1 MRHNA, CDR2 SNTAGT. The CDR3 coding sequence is TGTGCCAGCAGCACCCAAGGACAGGGTCCGTCAGATACGCAGTATTTT. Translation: CASSTQGQGPSDTQYF.

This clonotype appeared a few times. The CDR3 sequence is CAWSVLSGVSYEQYF. The DNA of the CDR3 is TGTGCCTGGAGTGTCCTAAGCGGGGTGTCCTACGAGCAGTACTTC. The rearrangement joins TRBV30 to TRBJ2-7; 7 nucleotides align to TRBD2. CDR3 length equals 15 residues. Germline V CDR1 and CDR2: GTSNPN, SVGIG (reference sequence). V lost 0 bases, J lost 1 base, and 6 bases stayed unmatched.

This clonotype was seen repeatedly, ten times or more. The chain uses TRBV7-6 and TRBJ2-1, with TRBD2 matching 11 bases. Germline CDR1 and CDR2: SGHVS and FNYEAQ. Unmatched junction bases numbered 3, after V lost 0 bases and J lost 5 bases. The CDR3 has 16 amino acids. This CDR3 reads CASSLAPGLADNEQFF. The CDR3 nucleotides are TGTGCCAGCAGCTTAGCGCCGGGACTAGCGGACAATGAGCAGTTCTTC.

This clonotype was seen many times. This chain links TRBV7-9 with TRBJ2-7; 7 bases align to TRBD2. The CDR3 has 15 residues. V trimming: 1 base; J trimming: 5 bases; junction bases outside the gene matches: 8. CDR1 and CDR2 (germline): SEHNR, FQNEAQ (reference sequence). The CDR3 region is CASSLGGGSGDEQYF. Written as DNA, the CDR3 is TGTGCCAGCAGCTTAGGCGGGGGATCGGGAGACGAGCAGTACTTC. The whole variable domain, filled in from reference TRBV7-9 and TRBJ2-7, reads DTGVSQNPRHKITKRGQNVTFRCDPISEHNRLYWYRQTLGQGPEFLTYFQNEAQLEKSRLLSDRFSAERPKGSFSTLEIQRTEQGDSAMYLCASSLGGGSGDEQYFGPGTRLTVT.

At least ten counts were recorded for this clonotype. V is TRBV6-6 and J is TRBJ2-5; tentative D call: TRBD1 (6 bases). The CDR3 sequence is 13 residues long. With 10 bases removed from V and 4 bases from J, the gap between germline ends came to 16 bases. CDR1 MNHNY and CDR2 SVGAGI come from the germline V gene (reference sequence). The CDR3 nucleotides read TGTGCCACATCGGGCCAGGGGCGAGAGACCCAGTACTTC. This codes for CATSGQGRETQYF.

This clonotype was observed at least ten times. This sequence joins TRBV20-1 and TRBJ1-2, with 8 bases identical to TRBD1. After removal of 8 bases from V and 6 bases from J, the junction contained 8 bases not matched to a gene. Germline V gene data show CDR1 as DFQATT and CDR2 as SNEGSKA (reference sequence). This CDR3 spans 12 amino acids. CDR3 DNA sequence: TGCAGTTTAGGGGGGACAGGTGATGGCTACACCTTC. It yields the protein CSLGGTGDGYTF.

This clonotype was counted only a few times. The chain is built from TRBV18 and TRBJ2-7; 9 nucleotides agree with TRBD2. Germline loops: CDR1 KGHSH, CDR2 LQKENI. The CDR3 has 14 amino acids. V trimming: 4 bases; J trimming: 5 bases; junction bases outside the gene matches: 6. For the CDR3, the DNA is TGTGCCAGCTCACTGACTAGCGGAAATAACGAGCAGTACTTC. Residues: CASSLTSGNNEQYF. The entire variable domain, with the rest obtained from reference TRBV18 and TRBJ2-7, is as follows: NAGVMQNPRHLVRRRGQEARLRCSPMKGHSHVYWYRQLPEEGLKFMVYLQKENIIDESGMPKERFSAEFPKEGPSILRIQQVVRGDSAAYFCASSLTSGNNEQYFGPGTRLTVT.

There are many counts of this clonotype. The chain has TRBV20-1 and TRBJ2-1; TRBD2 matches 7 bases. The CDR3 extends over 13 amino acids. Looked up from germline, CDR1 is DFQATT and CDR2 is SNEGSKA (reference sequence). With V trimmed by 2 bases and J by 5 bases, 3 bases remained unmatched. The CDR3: CSARFLADNEQFF. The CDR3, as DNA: TGCAGTGCTAGATTTCTAGCGGACAATGAGCAGTTCTTC.

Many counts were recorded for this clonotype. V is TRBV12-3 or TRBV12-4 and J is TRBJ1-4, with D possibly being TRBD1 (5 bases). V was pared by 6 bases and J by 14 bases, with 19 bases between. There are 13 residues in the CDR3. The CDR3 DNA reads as TGTGCCAGCAGATCAAAGGGACTTACCGACCTGTTTTTT. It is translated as CASRSKGLTDLFF.

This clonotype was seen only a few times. The CDR3 here is CAWSPDNEQFF. CDR3 nucleotides: TGTGCCTGGAGTCCGGACAATGAGCAGTTCTTC. The rearrangement uses TRBV30 and TRBJ2-1; D unclear. There are 11 residues in the CDR3. The germline V and J ends were trimmed by 2 bases and 5 bases, with 4 bases remaining between them. CDR1 and CDR2 from the germline V gene are GTSNPN and SVGIG (reference sequence).

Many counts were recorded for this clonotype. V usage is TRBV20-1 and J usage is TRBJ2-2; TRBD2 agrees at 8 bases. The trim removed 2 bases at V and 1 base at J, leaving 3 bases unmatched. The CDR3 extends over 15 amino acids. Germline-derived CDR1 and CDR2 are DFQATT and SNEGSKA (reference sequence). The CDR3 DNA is TGCAGTGCTAGACCCAGCGGGAGGAACACCGGGGAGCTGTTTTTT. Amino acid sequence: CSARPSGRNTGELFF.

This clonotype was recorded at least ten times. The CDR3: CASSILDWTSYNEQFF. The CDR3 bases are TGCGCCAGCAGCATTTTGGACTGGACCTCCTACAATGAGCAGTTCTTC. The chain recombines TRBV5-1 with TRBJ2-1; possible D gene TRBD2, 5 bases. The V end lost 4 bases, the J end lost 0 bases, and 14 bases lay between the germline ends. The CDR3 has 16 amino acids. Germline CDR1 SGHRS, CDR2 YFSETQ.

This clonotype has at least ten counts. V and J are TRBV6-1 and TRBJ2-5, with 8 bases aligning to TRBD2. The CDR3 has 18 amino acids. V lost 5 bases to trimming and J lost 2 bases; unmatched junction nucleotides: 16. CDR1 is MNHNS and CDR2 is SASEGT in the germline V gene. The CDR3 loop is CASSPGVAGRVLQETQYF. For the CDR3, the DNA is TGTGCCAGCAGTCCCGGGGTAGCGGGGAGGGTACTACAAGAGACCCAGTACTTC.

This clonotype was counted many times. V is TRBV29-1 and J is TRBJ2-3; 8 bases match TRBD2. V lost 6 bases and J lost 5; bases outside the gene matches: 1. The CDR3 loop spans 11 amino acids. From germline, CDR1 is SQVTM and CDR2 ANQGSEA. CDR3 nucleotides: TGCAGCGTCGGGGGGGTAGATACGCAGTATTTT. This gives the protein CSVGGVDTQYF.

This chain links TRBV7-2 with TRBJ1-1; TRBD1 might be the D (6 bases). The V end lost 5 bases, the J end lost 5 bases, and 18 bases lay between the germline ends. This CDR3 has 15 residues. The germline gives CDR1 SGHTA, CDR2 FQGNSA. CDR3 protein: CASSPRGGRSTEAFF. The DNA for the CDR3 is TGTGCCAGCAGCCCGCGGGGGGGGCGAAGTACTGAAGCTTTCTTT. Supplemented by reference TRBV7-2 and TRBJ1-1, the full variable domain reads GAGVSQSPSNKVTEKGKDVELRCDPISGHTALYWYRQSLGQGLEFLIYFQGNSAPDKSGLPSDRFSAERTGGSVSTLTIQRTQQEDSAVYLCASSPRGGRSTEAFFGQGTRLTVV.

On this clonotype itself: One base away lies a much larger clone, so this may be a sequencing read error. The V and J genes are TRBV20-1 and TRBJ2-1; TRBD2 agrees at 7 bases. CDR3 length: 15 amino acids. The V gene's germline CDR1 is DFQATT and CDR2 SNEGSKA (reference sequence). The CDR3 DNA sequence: TGCTGTGTGGGGGAGCCCCTAGCGGTCAGGAATGAGCAGTTCTTC. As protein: CCVGEPLAVRNEQFF.

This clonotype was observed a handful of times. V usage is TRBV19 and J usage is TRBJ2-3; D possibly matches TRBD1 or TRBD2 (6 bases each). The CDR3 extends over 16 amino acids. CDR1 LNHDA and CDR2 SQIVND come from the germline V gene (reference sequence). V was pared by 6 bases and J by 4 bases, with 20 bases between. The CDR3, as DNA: TGTGCCAGTAGCCAACGCCCCCCGGGGGCGTCAGATACGCAGTATTTT. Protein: CASSQRPPGASDTQYF.

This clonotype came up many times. The CDR3, as DNA: TGCAGCGTTGAGGTGGATAATGAAAAACTGTTTTTT. It translates to CSVEVDNEKLFF. The chain links TRBV29-1 to TRBJ1-4; D gene ambiguous. With 3 bases removed from V and 4 bases from J, the gap between germline ends came to 6 bases. CDR3 length: 12 residues. Germline CDR1 is SQVTM and CDR2 is ANQGSEA.

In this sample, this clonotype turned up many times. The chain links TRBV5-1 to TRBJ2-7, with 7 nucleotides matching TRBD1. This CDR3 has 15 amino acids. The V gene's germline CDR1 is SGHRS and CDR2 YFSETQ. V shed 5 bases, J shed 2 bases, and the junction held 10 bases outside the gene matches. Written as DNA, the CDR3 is TGCGCCAGCAGTCCCGGACAGGCGGAGACCTACGAGCAGTACTTC. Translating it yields CASSPGQAETYEQYF.

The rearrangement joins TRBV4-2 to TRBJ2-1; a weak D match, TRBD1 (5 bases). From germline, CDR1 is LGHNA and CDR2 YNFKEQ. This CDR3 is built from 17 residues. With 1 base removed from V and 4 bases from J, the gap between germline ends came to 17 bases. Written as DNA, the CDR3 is TGTGCCAGCAGCCAAGTTTCCAGGGTTGATGGATACAATGAGCAGTTCTTC. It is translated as CASSQVSRVDGYNEQFF.

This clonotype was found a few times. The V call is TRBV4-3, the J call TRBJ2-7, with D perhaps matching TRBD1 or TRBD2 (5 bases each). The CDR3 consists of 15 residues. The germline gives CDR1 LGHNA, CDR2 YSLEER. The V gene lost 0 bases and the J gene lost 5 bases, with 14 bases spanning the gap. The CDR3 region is CASSQDRGQSNEQYF. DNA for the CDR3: TGCGCCAGCAGCCAAGATCGGGGCCAATCTAACGAGCAGTACTTC.

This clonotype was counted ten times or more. CDR3 DNA sequence: TGTGCCAGCAGTTTGCAGGCTACGCAGTATTTT. Residues: CASSLQATQYF. V is TRBV12-3 or TRBV12-4 and J is TRBJ2-3; D remains ambiguous. The CDR3 contains 11 residues. V was shortened by 3 bases and J by 8 bases, with 6 bases between the two germline ends.

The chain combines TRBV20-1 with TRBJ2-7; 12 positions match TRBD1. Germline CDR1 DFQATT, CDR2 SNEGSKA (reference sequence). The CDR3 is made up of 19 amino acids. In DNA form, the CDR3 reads TGCAGGGGTAGAGAAGCCCCGGGACAGGGGGCAAGGAGCTCCTACGAGCAGTACTTC. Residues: CRGREAPGQGARSSYEQYF.

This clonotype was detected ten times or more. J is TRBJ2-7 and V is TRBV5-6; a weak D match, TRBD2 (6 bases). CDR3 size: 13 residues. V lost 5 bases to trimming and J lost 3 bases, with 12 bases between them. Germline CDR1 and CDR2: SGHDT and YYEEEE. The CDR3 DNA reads TGTGCCAGCAGTCGCGGGACGCGCTACGAGCAGTACTTC. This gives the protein CASSRGTRYEQYF.

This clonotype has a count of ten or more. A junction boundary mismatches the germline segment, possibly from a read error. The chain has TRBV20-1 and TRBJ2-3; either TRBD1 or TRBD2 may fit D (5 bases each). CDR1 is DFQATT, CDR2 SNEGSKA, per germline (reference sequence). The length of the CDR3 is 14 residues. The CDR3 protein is CSARGETSTDTQYF. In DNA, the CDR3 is TGCAGTGCGAGAGGGGAGACTAGCACAGATACGCAGTATTTT.

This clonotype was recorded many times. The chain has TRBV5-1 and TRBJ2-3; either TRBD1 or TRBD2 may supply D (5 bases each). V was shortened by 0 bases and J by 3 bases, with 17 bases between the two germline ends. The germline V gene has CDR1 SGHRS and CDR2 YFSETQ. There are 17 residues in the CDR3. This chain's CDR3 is CASSLVRDPTWTDTQYF. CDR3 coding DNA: TGCGCCAGCAGCTTGGTCCGGGACCCTACCTGGACAGATACGCAGTATTTT.

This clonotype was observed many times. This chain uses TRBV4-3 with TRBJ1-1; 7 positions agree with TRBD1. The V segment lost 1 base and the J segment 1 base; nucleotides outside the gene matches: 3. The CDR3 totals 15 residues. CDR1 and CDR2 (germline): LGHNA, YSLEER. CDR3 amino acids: CASSQVGQPNTEAFF. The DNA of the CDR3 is TGCGCCAGCAGCCAAGTGGGACAGCCGAACACTGAAGCTTTCTTT.

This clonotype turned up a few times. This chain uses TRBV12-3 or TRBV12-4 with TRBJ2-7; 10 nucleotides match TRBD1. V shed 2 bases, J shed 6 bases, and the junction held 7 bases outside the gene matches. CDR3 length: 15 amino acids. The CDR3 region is CASSLTGTGASEQYF. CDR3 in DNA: TGTGCCAGCAGTTTAACCGGGACAGGGGCTTCCGAGCAGTACTTC.